This T cell receptor beta chain was retrieved from a study of blood T cell repertoires in COVID-19. About the research overall: T cells, B-cell-depleted T cells, or PBMCs supplied cDNA or gDNA.

Per the germline V gene, CDR1 is SGHRS and CDR2 is YFSETQ. V lost 0 bases and J 8 bases, leaving 14 bases between the germline ends. This CDR3 region has 15 residues. Libraries were prepared by immunoSEQ multiplex PCR; TCRdb keeps only in-frame clonotypes and omits some of them. This sample has over 200,000 clones; about 88% occur once, and the top ten carry about 4%. Clinical history reported by participants formed the basis on which cohorts were assigned. This TCR was sampled from a woman aged 25 to 39 who had been exposed to COVID-19. Sample: PBMCs or T cells enriched from blood (not recorded which). The chain employs TRBV5-1 and TRBJ1-4; the D gene is possibly TRBD1 (5 bases). The CDR3 here is CASSLVSAGQEKLFF. In nucleotides, the CDR3 is TGCGCCAGCAGCTTGGTCTCGGCAGGGCAGGAAAAACTGTTTTTT.